This T cell receptor beta chain originates from a study of T cells in Graves' hyperthyroidism and ophthalmopathy. Turning to this clonotype: At one boundary the junction diverges from the germline segment, which might be a read error.

Amplification of TCR beta CDR3 regions was performed using RNA transcripts as template. A set of HTBI primers served as the primers for a first-round RT-PCR of the TCR CDR3. TCRdb re-called the multiplex PCR reads with MiXCR, one entry per CDR3 protein. The table includes some 560,000 distinct CDR3 sequences, more than 15% detected once. CDR1 and CDR2 from the germline V gene are MDHEN and SYDVKM. The CDR3 consists of 15 residues. Sequenced material: blood. This chain joins TRBV28 and TRBJ2-2; 8 bases match TRBD2. The receptor was isolated from a woman in her twenties or thirties with Graves' hyperthyroidism. CDR3 bases: TGTGCCAGCATTGGGAGCGGGAGCAGCACCGGGGAGCTGGTTTTT. Protein: CASIGSGSSTGELVF.